Listed below are T cell receptor beta chains from one sample, sequenced in a study of blood T cell repertoires in COVID-19. Generated by immunoSEQ multiplex PCR, the TCRdb table keeps only in-frame clones and is missing some. The data show roughly 280,000 clones, approximately 86% seen once. Sequencing was done on a sample of peripheral blood. All receptors derive from a man aged 25-40 years with active or convalescent COVID-19. CDR3s include the opening cysteine and the closing phenylalanine or tryptophan. The D gene is left open where the match is weak. A clone size is listed for some rows: how often the clone was seen (once, few, many), or a class if it is expanded.

size	D	V	J	CDR3	DNA
few	TRBD1	TRBV7-9	TRBJ1-6	CASSSQHRGDRGSPLHF	TGTGCCAGCAGCTCCCAACACCGCGGAGACAGGGGTTCACCCCTCCACTTT
few	TRBD1	TRBV2	TRBJ1-4	CASTFDRGNEKLFF	TGTGCCAGCACCTTTGACAGGGGTAATGAAAAACTGTTTTTT
NA	TRBD1	TRBV19	TRBJ2-2	CASSTGTGPGELFF	TGTGCCAGTAGCACCGGGACAGGGCCCGGGGAGCTGTTTTTT
NA	TRBD1	TRBV15	TRBJ2-7	CATSREGTAYEQYF	TGTGCCACCAGCAGAGAGGGGACAGCCTACGAGCAGTACTTC
NA	NA	TRBV30	TRBJ2-7	CAWNRMSQGLRYEQYF	TGTGCCTGGAACCGGATGTCACAGGGCCTTCGCTACGAGCAGTACTTC
NA	NA	TRBV7-2	TRBJ2-5	CASSLDWLAAQETQYF	TGTGCCAGCAGCTTAGATTGGCTAGCAGCTCAAGAGACCCAGTACTTC
NA	NA	TRBV4-3	TRBJ2-6	CASSQDQEIISGANVLTF	TGCGCCAGCAGCCAAGATCAGGAAATAATCTCTGGGGCCAACGTCCTGACTTTC
once	TRBD1	TRBV11-2	TRBJ1-2	CASSAWTGDGHGYTF	TGTGCCAGCAGCGCCTGGACAGGGGACGGTCATGGCTACACCTTC
NA	NA	TRBV11-2	TRBJ2-7	CASSSNAGFYEQYF	TGTGCCAGCAGTTCAAACGCCGGGTTCTACGAGCAGTACTTC
few	TRBD1	TRBV30	TRBJ1-5	CAWSWGQGGGPQHF	TGTGCCTGGAGTTGGGGACAGGGAGGTGGTCCCCAGCATTTT
NA	NA	TRBV27	TRBJ1-6	CASSFDRSSYNSPLHF	TGTGCCAGCAGTTTTGACAGGAGCTCCTATAATTCACCCCTCCACTTT
NA	NA	TRBV6-1	TRBJ1-2	CASSGSPGLRNYGYTF	TGTGCCAGCAGTGGATCACCGGGACTGAGAAACTATGGCTACACCTTC
NA	TRBD2	TRBV6-5	TRBJ2-7	CASSSRTSGGYEQYF	TGTGCCAGCAGTTCCCGGACTAGCGGGGGATACGAGCAGTACTTC
NA	NA	TRBV9	TRBJ1-5	CASSVGHGLNQPQHF	TGTGCCAGCAGCGTAGGTCACGGACTCAATCAGCCCCAGCATTTT
once	NA	TRBV6-5	TRBJ2-7	CASSPDSEEQYF	TGTGCCAGCAGCCCGGACAGTGAAGAGCAGTACTTC
once	NA	TRBV2	TRBJ1-6	CASSEALPDSGSPLHF	TGTGCCAGCAGTGAAGCGCTTCCCGACAGCGGGTCACCCCTCCACTTT
NA	NA	TRBV5-1	TRBJ1-6	CASSLEGGLGSPLHF	TGCGCCAGCAGCTTGGAGGGGGGGCTGGGTTCACCCCTCCACTTT
NA	NA	TRBV6-5	TRBJ1-1	CASSQGFSEAFF	TGTGCCAGCAGTCAGGGATTCTCGGAAGCTTTCTTT
NA	TRBD1	TRBV11-2	TRBJ2-7	CASSLGTGAPYEQYF	TGTGCCAGCAGCTTAGGGACAGGGGCCCCCTACGAGCAGTACTTC
NA	NA	TRBV5-6	TRBJ1-1	CASSPNLGESNTEAFF	TGTGCCAGCAGCCCAAATCTCGGGGAGTCGAACACTGAAGCTTTCTTT
NA	NA	TRBV4-3	TRBJ2-1	CASSQDAGGPSYNEQFF	TGCGCCAGCAGCCAAGATGCCGGGGGGCCCTCCTACAATGAGCAGTTCTTC
NA	NA	TRBV29-1	TRBJ1-2	CSVDRTGVGGYTF	TGCAGCGTTGACAGGACCGGGGTGGGTGGCTACACCTTC
NA	NA	TRBV12-1	TRBJ1-6	CASSFERQGNVGNSPLHF	TGTGCCAGCAGCTTTGAGCGCCAGGGGAACGTCGGAAATTCACCCCTCCACTTT
NA	TRBD1	TRBV14	TRBJ1-6	CASSPGQGLTSPLHF	TGTGCCAGCAGCCCCGGACAGGGTTTGACTTCACCCCTCCACTTT
NA	TRBD1	TRBV7-9	TRBJ1-2	CASSPEGTGLRLDGYTF	TGTGCCAGCAGCCCGGAGGGGACAGGGTTGCGGTTGGATGGCTACACCTTC
NA	TRBD2	TRBV19	TRBJ2-7	CASSIASGGFYEQYF	TGTGCCAGTAGTATTGCTAGCGGGGGATTCTACGAGCAGTACTTC
NA	TRBD1	TRBV25-1	TRBJ1-2	CASGTGYGYTF	TGTGCCAGTGGGACAGGCTATGGCTACACCTTC
NA	NA	TRBV3-1/TRBV3-2	TRBJ1-1	CASSHTTGGTEAFF	TGTGCCAGCAGCCACACTACCGGGGGAACTGAAGCTTTCTTT
NA	TRBD1	TRBV6-6	TRBJ2-7	CASRGTENYEQYF	TGTGCCAGCAGAGGGACAGAGAACTACGAGCAGTACTTC
NA	NA	TRBV25-1	TRBJ1-1	CASSQLKNTEAFF	TGTGCCAGCAGTCAACTAAAGAACACTGAAGCTTTCTTT
NA	NA	TRBV12-2	TRBJ2-7	CASRLRAGGEQYF	TGTGCAAGTCGCTTACGGGCAGGGGGCGAGCAGTACTTC
once	TRBD1	TRBV7-8	TRBJ1-2	CASSLEGRGLSDGYTF	TGTGCCAGCAGCTTAGAGGGCAGGGGGCTTTCGGATGGCTACACCTTC
NA	NA	TRBV6-1	TRBJ1-3	CASSEAPGPGNTIYF	TGTGCCAGCAGTGAAGCCCCAGGGCCTGGAAACACCATATATTTT
once	NA	TRBV4-3	TRBJ2-5	CASSQAPGETQYF	TGCGCCAGCAGCCAAGCCCCAGGGGAGACCCAGTACTTC
NA	TRBD1	TRBV18	TRBJ1-1	CASSLTTGAMNTEAFF	TGTGCCAGCTCACTCACTACAGGGGCCATGAACACTGAAGCTTTCTTT
few	TRBD1	TRBV4-3	TRBJ2-7	CASSHSGTGETYEQYF	TGCGCCAGCAGCCATTCCGGGACAGGGGAAACCTACGAGCAGTACTTC
NA	NA	TRBV7-2	TRBJ2-2	CASSLMPGQNTGELFF	TGTGCCAGCAGCTTAATGCCAGGCCAAAACACCGGGGAGCTGTTTTTT
NA	TRBD2	TRBV9	TRBJ2-1	CASSDGTSDSSYNEQFF	TGTGCCAGCAGCGACGGGACTAGCGACAGCTCCTACAATGAGCAGTTCTTC
NA	TRBD1	TRBV5-6	TRBJ1-2	CASSSRTGAGTF	TGTGCCAGCAGTTCAAGGACAGGAGCGGGCACCTTC